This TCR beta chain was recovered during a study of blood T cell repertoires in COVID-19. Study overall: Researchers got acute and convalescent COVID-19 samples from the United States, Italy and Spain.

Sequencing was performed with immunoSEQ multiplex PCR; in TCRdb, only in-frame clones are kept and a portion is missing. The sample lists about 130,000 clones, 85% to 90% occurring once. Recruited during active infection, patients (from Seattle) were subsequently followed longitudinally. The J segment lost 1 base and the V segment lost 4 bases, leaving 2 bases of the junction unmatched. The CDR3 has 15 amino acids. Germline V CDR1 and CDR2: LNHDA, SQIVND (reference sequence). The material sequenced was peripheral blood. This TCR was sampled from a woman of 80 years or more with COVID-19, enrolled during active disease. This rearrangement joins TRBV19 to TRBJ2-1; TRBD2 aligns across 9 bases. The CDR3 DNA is TGTGCCAGTAGTAAGGGACTAGCTTCCTACAATGAGCAGTTCTTC. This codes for CASSKGLASYNEQFF.